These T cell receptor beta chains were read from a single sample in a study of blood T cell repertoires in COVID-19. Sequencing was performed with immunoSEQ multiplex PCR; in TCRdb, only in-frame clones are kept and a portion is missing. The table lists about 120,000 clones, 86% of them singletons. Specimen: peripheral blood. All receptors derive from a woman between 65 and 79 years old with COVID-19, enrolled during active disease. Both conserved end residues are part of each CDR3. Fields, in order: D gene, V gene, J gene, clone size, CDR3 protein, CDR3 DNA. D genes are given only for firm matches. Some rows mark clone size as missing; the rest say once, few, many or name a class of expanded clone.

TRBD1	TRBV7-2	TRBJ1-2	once	CASSFPGGYGYTF	TGTGCCAGCAGCTTTCCAGGGGGGTACGGCTACACCTTC
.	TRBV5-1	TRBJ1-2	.	CASSLDQGPSGYTF	TGCGCCAGCAGCTTGGATCAGGGCCCCTCTGGCTACACCTTC
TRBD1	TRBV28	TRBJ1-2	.	CASRTGSGGYTF	TGTGCCAGCAGGACAGGGTCAGGAGGCTACACCTTC
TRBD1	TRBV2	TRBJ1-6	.	CASRLDRLNSPLHF	TGTGCCAGCAGATTGGACAGGCTGAATTCACCCCTCCACTTT
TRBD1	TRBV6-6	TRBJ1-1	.	CASSPGGRNTEAFF	TGTGCCAGCAGTCCAGGGGGCCGGAACACTGAAGCTTTCTTT
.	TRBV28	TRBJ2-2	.	CASSARPLRSNTGELFF	TGTGCCAGCAGTGCCCGACCTCTCAGGTCAAACACCGGGGAGCTGTTTTTT
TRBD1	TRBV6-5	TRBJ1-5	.	CASSMDRLGQPQHF	TGTGCCAGCAGTATGGACAGGTTGGGGCAGCCCCAGCATTTT
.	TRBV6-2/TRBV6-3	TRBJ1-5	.	CASSYDGSQSPQHF	TGTGCCAGCAGTTACGATGGGAGTCAATCGCCCCAGCATTTT
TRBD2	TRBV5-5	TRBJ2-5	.	CASSPGGGQETQYF	TGTGCCAGCAGCCCCGGGGGGGGCCAAGAGACCCAGTACTTC
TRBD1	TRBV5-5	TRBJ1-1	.	CASSATGGNTEAFF	TGTGCCAGCAGCGCTACAGGGGGCAACACTGAAGCTTTCTTT
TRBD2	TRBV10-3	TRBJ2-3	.	CAISVGLGTDTQYF	TGTGCCATCAGTGTGGGACTAGGCACAGATACGCAGTATTTT
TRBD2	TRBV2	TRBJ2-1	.	CASPPAGGPHNEQFF	TGTGCCAGCCCCCCTGCGGGGGGGCCCCACAATGAGCAGTTCTTC
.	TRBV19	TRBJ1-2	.	CASSQGDYGYTF	TGTGCCAGTAGTCAAGGGGACTATGGCTACACCTTC
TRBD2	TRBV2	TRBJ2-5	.	CASSPGLVQETQYF	TGTGCCAGCAGTCCGGGACTAGTCCAAGAGACCCAGTACTTC
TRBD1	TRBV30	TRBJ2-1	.	CAWSVGTAYNEQFF	TGTGCCTGGAGTGTCGGGACAGCTTACAATGAGCAGTTCTTC
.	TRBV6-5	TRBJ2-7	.	CASSYSETPAYEQYF	TGTGCCAGCAGTTACTCGGAGACCCCCGCCTACGAGCAGTACTTC
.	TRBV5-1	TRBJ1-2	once	CASSPFLPDTVDGYTF	TGCGCCAGCAGCCCCTTCCTTCCTGACACGGTCGATGGCTACACCTTC
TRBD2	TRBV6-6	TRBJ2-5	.	CASSRLAGGRGQQETQYF	TGTGCCAGCAGCCGACTAGCGGGGGGAAGGGGTCAACAAGAGACCCAGTACTTC
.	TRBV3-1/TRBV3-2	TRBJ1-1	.	CASRGRTGNTEAFF	TGTGCCAGCAGGGGGCGTACGGGGAACACTGAAGCTTTCTTT
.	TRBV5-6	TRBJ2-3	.	CASSFGRGTDTQYF	TGTGCCAGCAGCTTTGGCAGGGGCACAGATACGCAGTATTTT
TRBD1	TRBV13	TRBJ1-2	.	CASSIRQGRGYTF	TGTGCCAGCAGCATTCGACAGGGCCGGGGCTACACCTTC
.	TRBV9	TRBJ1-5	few	CASSVSRALNQPQHF	TGTGCCAGCAGCGTGTCCAGGGCCCTCAATCAGCCCCAGCATTTT
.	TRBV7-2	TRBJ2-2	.	CASRSGAPTGELFF	TGTGCCAGCAGGTCAGGGGCCCCCACCGGGGAGCTGTTTTTT
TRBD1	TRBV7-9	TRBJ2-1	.	CASSPSDRYYYNEQFF	TGTGCCAGCAGCCCATCGGACAGGTATTACTACAATGAGCAGTTCTTC
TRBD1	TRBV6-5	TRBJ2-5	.	CASSRQGPYQETQYF	TGTGCCAGCAGCCGACAGGGTCCGTACCAAGAGACCCAGTACTTC
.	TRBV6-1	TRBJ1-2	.	CASSEAQTVYGYTF	TGTGCCAGCAGTGAAGCGCAGACAGTGTATGGCTACACCTTC
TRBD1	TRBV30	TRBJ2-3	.	CAWSGDRGNRDTQYF	TGTGCCTGGAGTGGGGACAGGGGAAATCGAGATACGCAGTATTTT
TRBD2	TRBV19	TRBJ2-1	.	CASSKGGVDEQFF	TGTGCCAGTAGTAAGGGAGGGGTCGATGAGCAGTTCTTC
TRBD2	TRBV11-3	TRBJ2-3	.	CASSQRTSGGTTDTQYF	TGTGCCAGCAGCCAGAGGACTAGCGGGGGGACCACAGATACGCAGTATTTT
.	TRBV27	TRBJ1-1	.	CASSLTGLGGEAFF	TGTGCCAGCAGTTTAACAGGCCTAGGGGGTGAAGCTTTCTTT
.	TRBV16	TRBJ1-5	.	CASSQSRARSNQPQHF	TGTGCCAGCAGCCAATCGAGGGCCAGAAGCAATCAGCCCCAGCATTTT
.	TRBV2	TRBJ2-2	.	CASRAGGRFAGELFF	TGTGCCAGCAGAGCCGGGGGGCGATTCGCCGGGGAGCTGTTTTTT
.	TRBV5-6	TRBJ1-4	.	CASSLASGDNEKLFF	TGTGCCAGCAGCTTGGCGTCAGGGGATAATGAAAAACTGTTTTTT
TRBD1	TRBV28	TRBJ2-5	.	CASYHRQGASETQYF	TGTGCCAGCTATCACCGACAGGGGGCTTCAGAGACCCAGTACTTC
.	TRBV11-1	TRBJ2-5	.	CASSHPQGPQETQYF	TGTGCCAGCAGCCATCCTCAGGGGCCCCAAGAGACCCAGTACTTC
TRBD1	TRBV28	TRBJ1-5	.	CASSGTGVGQPQHF	TGTGCCAGCTCCGGGACAGGGGTGGGTCAGCCCCAGCATTTT
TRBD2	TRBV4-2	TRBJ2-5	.	CASSQLAGGYQETQYF	TGTGCCAGCAGCCAACTAGCGGGGGGTTATCAAGAGACCCAGTACTTC
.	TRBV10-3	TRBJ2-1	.	CAISTAGDMEFF	TGTGCCATCAGTACCGCTGGGGACATGGAGTTCTTC
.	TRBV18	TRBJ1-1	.	CASSHYGRENTEAFF	TGTGCCAGCTCCCACTACGGACGGGAGAACACTGAAGCTTTCTTT
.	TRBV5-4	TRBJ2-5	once	CASSLGQQETQYF	TGTGCCAGCAGCTTGGGACAACAAGAGACCCAGTACTTC
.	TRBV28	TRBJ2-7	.	CASSSRHNPNYEQYF	TGTGCCAGCAGCTCTCGACACAACCCCAACTACGAGCAGTACTTC
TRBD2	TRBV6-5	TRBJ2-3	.	CATPGGVDTQYF	TGTGCCACCCCGGGGGGGGTAGATACGCAGTATTTT
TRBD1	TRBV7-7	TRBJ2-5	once	CASSRQGPETQYF	TGTGCCAGCAGCCGACAGGGCCCCGAGACCCAGTACTTC
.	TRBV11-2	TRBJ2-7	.	CASSSSGLTYEQYF	TGTGCCAGCAGTTCATCAGGGTTAACCTACGAGCAGTACTTC
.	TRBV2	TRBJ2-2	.	CASRPGDWTGELFF	TGTGCCAGCAGACCAGGGGATTGGACCGGGGAGCTGTTTTTT
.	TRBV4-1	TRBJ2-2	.	CASSSEGGRGTGELFF	TGCGCCAGCAGCTCAGAAGGGGGACGGGGCACCGGGGAGCTGTTTTTT
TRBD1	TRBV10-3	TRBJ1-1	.	CAISESPGQGATEAFF	TGTGCCATCAGTGAGTCACCAGGACAGGGGGCAACTGAAGCTTTCTTT
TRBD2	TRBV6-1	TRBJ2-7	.	CASSEGHSGGTRYEQYF	TGTGCCAGCAGTGAGGGACATAGCGGGGGGACCAGATACGAGCAGTACTTC
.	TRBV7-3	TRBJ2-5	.	CASSPRYQETQYF	TGTGCCAGCAGCCCCCGGTACCAAGAGACCCAGTACTTC
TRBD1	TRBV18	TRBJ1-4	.	CASSPDRVGEKLFF	TGTGCCAGCTCACCCGACAGGGTAGGGGAAAAACTGTTTTTT
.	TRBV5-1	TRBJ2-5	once	CASSESTGRETQYF	TGCGCCAGCAGCGAATCGACAGGGAGGGAGACCCAGTACTTC
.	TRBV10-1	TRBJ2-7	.	CASSESPLDITYEQYF	TGCGCCAGCAGTGAGTCGCCCCTTGACATTACCTACGAGCAGTACTTC
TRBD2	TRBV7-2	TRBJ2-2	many	CASSILAGGSGELFF	TGTGCCAGCAGCATTCTAGCGGGGGGGTCCGGGGAGCTGTTTTTT
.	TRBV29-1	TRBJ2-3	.	CSVPGSSTDTQYF	TGCAGCGTCCCGGGGTCAAGCACAGATACGCAGTATTTT
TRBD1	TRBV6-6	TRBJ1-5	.	CASRTGDSGNQPQHF	TGTGCCAGCAGGACGGGGGACAGTGGCAATCAGCCCCAGCATTTT